Listed here are 3 T cell receptor beta chains from one sample, sequenced in a study of shared clonotypes between healthy human individuals. Sequencing was performed with immunoSEQ multiplex PCR; in TCRdb, only in-frame clones are kept and a portion is missing. The repertoire holds 750,000 to 1,000,000 clones, with around 92% as singletons. CD45RO-negative CD8 cells positively selected for CCR7 made up the naive population, which excluded terminally differentiated effector memory CD45RA+ cells. The sequenced material came from naive CD8+ T cells sorted from blood. The source is a man aged 25 to 40 in good health.

The chain combines TRBV9 with TRBJ2-7; D tentatively fits TRBD1 or TRBD2 (5 bases each). CDR3 size: 15 residues. Trimming left V 1 base short and J 2 bases short, with 13 bases between. CDR1 and CDR2 (germline): SGDLS, YYNGEE. CDR3 sequence: CASSVSWGSAYEQYF. Here the CDR3 DNA reads TGTGCCAGCAGCGTAAGTTGGGGGAGCGCCTACGAGCAGTACTTC. The variable domain in full, with the rest retrieved from reference TRBV9 and TRBJ2-7, is DSGVTQTPKHLITATGQRVTLRCSPRSGDLSVYWYQQSLDQGLQFLIQYYNGEERAKGNILERFSAQQFPDLHSELNLSSLELGDSALYFCASSVSWGSAYEQYFGPGTRLTVT.

V usage is TRBV28 and J usage is TRBJ2-5, with 13 bases fitting TRBD2. Per germline, CDR1 MDHEN and CDR2 SYDVKM. Trimming at V came to 2 bases and at J to 4 bases, leaving 4 bases not matched to a gene. This CDR3 is 16 amino acids long. For the CDR3, the DNA is TGTGCCAGCAGTTTACCAGGACTAGCGGGAGTAGAGACCCAGTACTTC. It is translated as CASSLPGLAGVETQYF.

The gene calls are TRBV6-1 and TRBJ2-1; 8 bases map to TRBD2. Germline CDR1 is MNHNS and CDR2 is SASEGT. CDR3 size: 15 residues. Unmatched junction bases numbered 5, after V lost 3 bases and J lost 4 bases. CDR3 sequence: CASSEAREVYNEQFF. The CDR3 DNA reads TGTGCCAGCAGTGAGGCGCGGGAGGTGTACAATGAGCAGTTCTTC.